The rows below give T cell receptor beta chains drawn from one sample of a study of blood T cell repertoires in COVID-19. TCRdb keeps only in-frame clones here, not all; method: immunoSEQ multiplex PCR. This table has approximately 250,000 clones, around nine tenths appearing once. The sample taken for sequencing was PBMCs or T cells enriched from blood (not recorded which). These receptors came from a woman aged 35 to 49 who had been exposed to COVID-19. The CDR3 runs from the conserved cysteine through the conserved F or W. D genes are given only for firm matches. The listing skips clone size in some rows; elsewhere it reads once, few, many or a size class.

d_call j_call clone_size v_call cdr3_aa cdr3_nt
TRBD2 TRBJ2-3 . TRBV7-9 CASSLAGGQTDTQYF TGTGCCAGCAGCTTAGCGGGAGGGCAGACAGATACGCAGTATTTT
. TRBJ1-3 . TRBV28 CASSDFGNTIYF TGTGCCAGCAGTGACTTTGGAAACACCATATATTTT
TRBD2 TRBJ2-5 . TRBV20-1 CSASILAGGQEGTQYF TGCAGTGCTAGTATACTAGCGGGAGGTCAGGAAGGGACCCAGTACTTC
. TRBJ1-1 . TRBV6-5 CASSRGGRIAEAFF TGTGCCAGCAGTAGAGGGGGTCGGATAGCTGAAGCTTTCTTT
. TRBJ2-7 . TRBV4-2 CASSQGIGVSYEQYF TGTGCCAGCAGCCAAGGCATCGGGGTATCCTACGAGCAGTACTTC
. TRBJ2-7 . TRBV24-1 CATRADSSYEQYF TGTGCCACCAGGGCGGACAGCTCCTACGAGCAGTACTTC
. TRBJ1-1 . TRBV9 CASSVGGLVNTEAFF TGTGCCAGCAGCGTAGGGGGGCTCGTGAACACTGAAGCTTTCTTT
. TRBJ1-5 . TRBV2 CASSRKGGNQPQHF TGTGCCAGCAGCCGCAAAGGGGGCAATCAGCCCCAGCATTTT
. TRBJ1-4 . TRBV6-5 CASSYGGTGEKLFF TGTGCCAGCAGTTACGGGGGCACAGGGGAAAAACTGTTTTTT
TRBD1 TRBJ1-6 . TRBV7-9 CASSLATTGGSPLHF TGTGCCAGCAGCTTAGCTACGACAGGGGGATCACCCCTCCACTTT
TRBD2 TRBJ2-5 few TRBV4-2 CASRRVPSGQETQYF TGTGCCAGCAGACGGGTCCCTAGCGGGCAAGAGACCCAGTACTTC
. TRBJ2-1 . TRBV11-3 CASSPEGWGSFHEQFF TGTGCCAGCAGCCCGGAGGGGTGGGGGAGCTTCCATGAGCAGTTCTTC
TRBD2 TRBJ2-1 . TRBV5-1 CASSLRLGLRMRGGNNEQFF TGCGCCAGCAGCTTGCGTTTGGGGTTAAGAATGCGGGGGGGAAATAATGAGCAGTTCTTC
. TRBJ2-3 . TRBV7-3 CASSLTSRGDTDTQYF TGTGCCAGCAGCTTAACGTCGCGGGGAGACACAGATACGCAGTATTTT
. TRBJ1-1 . TRBV2 CASTKGGRMNTEAFF TGTGCCAGCACTAAGGGGGGGCGCATGAACACTGAAGCTTTCTTT
TRBD2 TRBJ2-2 . TRBV5-4 CASSWEGSRKNTGELFF TGTGCCAGCAGCTGGGAGGGGTCGAGAAAGAACACCGGGGAGCTGTTTTTT
TRBD1 TRBJ1-2 . TRBV20-1 CSASDRANYGYTF TGCAGTGCTAGTGACAGGGCCAACTATGGCTACACCTTC
TRBD2 TRBJ2-3 . TRBV5-1 CASSRQGRGGGDTQYF TGCGCCAGCAGCCGGCAGGGGCGGGGGGGCGGAGATACGCAGTATTTT
. TRBJ1-3 . TRBV11-2 CASSLLGGGNTIYF TGTGCCAGCAGCTTATTAGGGGGAGGAAACACCATATATTTT
. TRBJ1-4 . TRBV4-2 CASSQEGGAYEKLFF TGTGCCAGCAGCCAAGAGGGAGGGGCGTATGAAAAACTGTTTTTT
TRBD1 TRBJ1-1 . TRBV4-2 CASSEVGQGAGEAFF TGTGCCAGCAGCGAAGTGGGCCAGGGGGCCGGTGAAGCTTTCTTT
TRBD1 TRBJ1-1 . TRBV19 CASSIVYRGDTEAFF TGTGCCAGTAGTATAGTTTACAGGGGAGACACTGAAGCTTTCTTT
TRBD1 TRBJ2-5 . TRBV7-8 CASSLARDRDLETQYF TGTGCCAGCAGCTTGGCCCGGGACAGGGACTTGGAGACCCAGTACTTC
. TRBJ1-2 . TRBV30 CAWSVRPGYTF TGTGCCTGGAGTGTGAGGCCGGGCTACACCTTC
. TRBJ2-3 . TRBV7-2 CASTNSRGVRTDTQYF TGTGCCAGCACTAACTCCAGGGGGGTTCGCACAGATACGCAGTATTTT
. TRBJ2-1 . TRBV6-2/TRBV6-3 CASSSPTGSSYNEQFF TGTGCCAGCAGTTCCCCCACCGGGAGCTCCTACAATGAGCAGTTCTTC
TRBD2 TRBJ2-2 . TRBV3-1/TRBV3-2 CASSYSGTEELFF TGTGCCAGCAGCTATAGCGGGACTGAGGAGCTGTTTTTT
TRBD1 TRBJ1-4 . TRBV3-1/TRBV3-2 CASSRSRGQGNEKLFF TGTGCCAGCAGTCGTAGTAGGGGACAGGGGAACGAAAAACTGTTTTTT
TRBD1 TRBJ1-2 . TRBV19 CASSTRTGFRYGYTF TGTGCCAGTAGTACACGGACAGGGTTCCGCTATGGCTACACCTTC
TRBD1 TRBJ2-3 . TRBV11-3 CASSLGGQGRNTQYF TGTGCCAGCAGCCTGGGGGGACAGGGGAGGAATACGCAGTATTTT
. TRBJ2-3 . TRBV7-3 CASSPYSSTDTQYF TGTGCCAGCAGCCCCTATTCTAGCACAGATACGCAGTATTTT
. TRBJ2-4 . TRBV5-1 CASSPLPGRDDKNIQYF TGTGCCAGCAGCCCACTCCCGGGGAGAGACGACAAAAACATTCAGTACTTC
. TRBJ2-3 . TRBV7-9 CASSPIGGGTQYF TGTGCCAGCAGCCCGATTGGGGGAGGTACGCAGTATTTT
. TRBJ1-3 . TRBV5-3 CARSLQPGSPGNTIYF TGTGCCAGAAGCTTACAGCCGGGGAGTCCAGGAAACACCATATATTTT
. TRBJ2-7 . TRBV20-1 CSARVGGEQYF TGCAGTGCTAGAGTGGGAGGCGAGCAGTACTTC
TRBD2 TRBJ2-1 . TRBV7-4 CASSLPFPGHGLAGGDSYNEQFF TGTGCCAGCAGCTTACCCTTCCCGGGCCACGGACTAGCGGGAGGGGACAGTTACAATGAGCAGTTCTTC